This TCR beta chain was captured in a study of shared clonotypes between healthy human individuals. As handled by the study authors: Filtering was not the same, since immunoSEQ gave junction-only sequences without quality scores. Sequencing was performed with immunoSEQ multiplex PCR; in TCRdb, only in-frame clones are kept and a portion is missing. That table supplies the V and J calls and clone size; D and trimming were determined from the DNA. The sample includes 2.5 million or so clones, 90% to 95% seen only once; the top ten take roughly 0.14%. Study-wide results and caveats: Clonotype sharing among the donors was expected to vary with sequencing depth.

Trimming took off 1 base at V and 4 bases at J, with 7 bases between the two ends. The CDR3 has 13 amino acids. CDR1 is SGHNT and CDR2 is YYREEE in the germline V gene (reference sequence). For this clone: Its antigen is not known. Other DNA variants within this sample encode the same CDR3.

The sample taken for sequencing was naive CD4+ T cells sorted from blood. Subset specified: CD45RA+ positively selected. The TCR originated in a man between 18 and 29 years old in good health. V is TRBV5-4 and J is TRBJ2-3; D is unclear. The DNA for the CDR3 is TGTGCCAGCAGCTTGTTTGGAGCAGATACGCAGTATTTT. The encoded protein is CASSLFGADTQYF.